Listed below are T cell receptor beta chains from one sample, sequenced in a study of CD8+ T cells in alopecia areata. Some clones are missing from TCRdb's copy, which holds only in-frame ones; the method was immunoSEQ multiplex PCR. The sample has around 4,100 clones, 69% seen once; the top ten hold roughly 8%. The specimen comprised skin, sampled at week 24, from a patient treated with tofacitinib. All receptors derive from a human donor with alopecia areata. CDR3s include the opening cysteine and the closing phenylalanine or tryptophan. A D gene is named only where the DNA matches it firmly. Only some rows state a clone size, as once, few, many or a class for expanded clones.

clone size | D gene | J gene | V gene | CDR3 DNA | CDR3 protein
- | TRBD1 | TRBJ2-4 | TRBV7-2 | TGTGCCAGCAGCTCGGGACAGGGATTAGCCAAAAACATTCAGTACTTC | CASSSGQGLAKNIQYF
- | - | TRBJ2-1 | TRBV5-1 | TGCGCCAGCAGCGTGGGTCCCCCCTACAATGAGCAGTTCTTC | CASSVGPPYNEQFF
few | - | TRBJ2-5 | TRBV6-6 | TGTGCCAGCAGCCTTCGGCCCCGGGAGACCCAGTACTTC | CASSLRPRETQYF
once | - | TRBJ1-2 | TRBV7-2 | TGTGCCAGCAGCTTAGCCCACGGAGCTAACTATGGCTACACCTTC | CASSLAHGANYGYTF
- | TRBD1 | TRBJ1-1 | TRBV6-6 | TGTGCCAGCAGTCCCGGACAGGGAAGGACTGAAGCTTTCTTT | CASSPGQGRTEAFF
- | TRBD2 | TRBJ2-7 | TRBV4-1 | TGCGCCAGCAGCCAAGAAGGCGGGGGGCAGTACTTC | CASSQEGGGQYF
- | - | TRBJ2-6 | TRBV18 | TGTGCCAGCTCTGAAGGCGGGTTGGGGGCCAACGTCCTGACTTTC | CASSEGGLGANVLTF
few | - | TRBJ2-1 | TRBV7-6 | TGTGCCAGCAGCTTATTCAGGGACAATGAGCAGTTCTTC | CASSLFRDNEQFF
- | - | TRBJ2-7 | TRBV4-3 | TGCGCCAGCAGCCAGGGTCTAACAGGGTTCTACGAGCAGTACTTC | CASSQGLTGFYEQYF
- | - | TRBJ1-1 | TRBV27 | TGTGCCAGCAGGAATTCTCGGACAGCGAACACTGAAGCTTTCTTT | CASRNSRTANTEAFF
- | TRBD2 | TRBJ2-1 | TRBV11-1 | TGTGCCACATCCGGGAGGCCATCCTACAATGAGCAGTTCTTC | CATSGRPSYNEQFF
- | TRBD2 | TRBJ2-3 | TRBV5-1 | TGCGCCAGCAGCGATCCGGGACTAGCGGATACGCAGTATTTT | CASSDPGLADTQYF
- | - | TRBJ2-2 | TRBV7-9 | TGTGCCAGCAGCTTTCACAGTGACACCGGGGAGCTGTTTTTT | CASSFHSDTGELFF
- | - | TRBJ1-2 | TRBV19 | TGTGCCAGTAGAAAGGGACGGAACTATGGCTACACCTTC | CASRKGRNYGYTF
once | - | TRBJ2-7 | TRBV5-4 | TGTGCCAGCAGCTTGGCCCGAGGGAGCTCCTACGAGCAGTACTTC | CASSLARGSSYEQYF
- | - | TRBJ2-5 | TRBV29-1 | TGCAGCGCCGACCCGGCAGGGGAGACCCAGTACTTC | CSADPAGETQYF
few | - | TRBJ2-2 | TRBV7-8 | TGTGCCAGCAGCAGCACCGGGGCGTTCACCGGGGAGCTGTTTTTT | CASSSTGAFTGELFF
- | - | TRBJ2-1 | TRBV27 | TGTGCCAGCAGTTTCGGGACTCTCATTTGTGAGCAGTTCTTC | CASSFGTLICEQFF
- | - | TRBJ2-7 | TRBV28 | TGTGCCAGCAGCCCCCCGGGACTCCAAATGGGGGAGCAGTACTTC | CASSPPGLQMGEQYF
- | - | TRBJ1-5 | TRBV21-1 | TGTGCCAGCAGCAAAGTTTCCACAGCCCCTCAGCCCCAGCATTTT | CASSKVSTAPQPQHF
- | TRBD1 | TRBJ2-2 | TRBV10-3 | TGTGCCATCAGGGACAGGGGGCTTCCCGGGGAGCTGTTTTTT | CAIRDRGLPGELFF
- | TRBD1 | TRBJ2-4 | TRBV10-1 | TGCGCCAGCAGTGAGGACAGGGGGCGAAACATTCAGTACTTC | CASSEDRGRNIQYF
few | TRBD1 | TRBJ2-5 | TRBV5-1 | TGCGCCAGCGGGACAGGGAATCAAGAGACCCAGTACTTC | CASGTGNQETQYF
- | - | TRBJ1-6 | TRBV27 | TGTGCCAGCAAATCTATAGGTTCACCCCTCCACTTT | CASKSIGSPLHF
- | TRBD1 | TRBJ2-1 | TRBV4-1 | TGCGCCAGCAGCCAAGAACAGGGGGCCGCCTACAATGAGCAGTTCTTC | CASSQEQGAAYNEQFF
- | - | TRBJ1-2 | TRBV5-1 | TGCGCCAGCAGCTTGGCCCCCAGGGTGGCGGACTATGGCTACACCTTC | CASSLAPRVADYGYTF
- | TRBD1 | TRBJ2-1 | TRBV4-1 | TGCGCCAGCAGCCAATCACAGGGGGCTTCTAACAATGAGCAGTTCTTC | CASSQSQGASNNEQFF
- | TRBD2 | TRBJ2-2 | TRBV7-2 | TGTGCCAGCAGCTTTTCACTAGCGGGACTAGGGACCGGGGAGCTGTTTTTT | CASSFSLAGLGTGELFF
- | - | TRBJ2-6 | TRBV30 | TGTGCCTGGACTGGTGTGCGTTATAAACAAAGTCGGGCCAACGTCCTGACTTTC | CAWTGVRYKQSRANVLTF
large | - | TRBJ2-5 | TRBV7-2 | TGTGCCAGCAGCCCAGACGCCGGACAAAGGAGGGCCCAGTACTTC | CASSPDAGQRRAQYF
- | - | TRBJ2-7 | TRBV9 | TGTGCCAGCAGCGTAGATCCAGGGCCCTACGAGCAGTACTTC | CASSVDPGPYEQYF
- | - | TRBJ1-2 | TRBV18 | TGTGCCAGCTCACCTGGACAGTCAGGATATGGCTACACCTTC | CASSPGQSGYGYTF
- | TRBD1 | TRBJ1-2 | TRBV5-1 | TGCGCCAGCAGCGCTACCGGGACAGGGGGTTACTATGGCTACACCTTC | CASSATGTGGYYGYTF
- | - | TRBJ1-2 | TRBV18 | TGTGCCAGCTCACCACAAGTGGGACGTAACTATGGCTACACCTTC | CASSPQVGRNYGYTF
- | TRBD1 | TRBJ1-4 | TRBV5-1 | TGCGCCAGCAGTATATATGGGGGGACAGGTGAAAAACTGTTTTTT | CASSIYGGTGEKLFF
- | TRBD2 | TRBJ2-5 | TRBV4-3 | TGCGCCAGCAGCCAAGAGCGGGGGGGCCAAGAGACCCAGTACTTC | CASSQERGGQETQYF
- | - | TRBJ1-1 | TRBV6-1 | TGTGCCAGCAGTCCGCGGTGGGACACTGAAGCTTTCTTT | CASSPRWDTEAFF
- | TRBD1 | TRBJ1-2 | TRBV5-4 | TGTGCCAGCAGCTTAGGGACAGGGGGAAGCTACACCTTC | CASSLGTGGSYTF
- | - | TRBJ2-1 | TRBV10-3 | TGTGCCATCAGTGAGTCTCTCTTAAGCGCGGACAATGAGCAGTTCTTC | CAISESLLSADNEQFF
- | - | TRBJ1-1 | TRBV6-1 | TGTGCCAGCAGTGAAACACTGAGATTGGGGACTGAAGCTTTCTTT | CASSETLRLGTEAFF
few | - | TRBJ1-6 | TRBV7-2 | TGTGCCAGCAGTTTGCTGGGGGATAATTCACCCCTCCACTTT | CASSLLGDNSPLHF
once | TRBD1 | TRBJ2-5 | TRBV2 | TGTGCCAGCAGTGAAGCGCTCGGGACAGGGAAAGAGACCCAGTACTTC | CASSEALGTGKETQYF
- | TRBD1 | TRBJ1-2 | TRBV5-1 | TGCGCCAGCAGCTTGGGGGCCGGGACAGCTAACTATGGCTACACCTTC | CASSLGAGTANYGYTF
- | - | TRBJ1-2 | TRBV7-9 | TGTGCCAGCAGCTCCTGGCGGGGGGCGCGAAGCATCTATGGCTACACCTTC | CASSSWRGARSIYGYTF
- | - | TRBJ1-1 | TRBV23-1 | TGCGCCAGCAGTCAGGCTAACAGGAAGAACACTGAAGCTTTCTTT | CASSQANRKNTEAFF
- | TRBD2 | TRBJ2-1 | TRBV2 | TGTGCCAGCAGTGAAGCGCAGACTAGCGTCTACAATGAGCAGTTCTTC | CASSEAQTSVYNEQFF
- | - | TRBJ2-7 | TRBV7-9 | TGTGCCAGCAGCCCCTGGGACAAAACCTACGAGCAGTACTTC | CASSPWDKTYEQYF
once | - | TRBJ2-5 | TRBV4-2 | TGTGCCAGCAGCCCAGACGCCGGACAAAGGAGGGCCCAGTACTTC | CASSPDAGQRRAQYF
- | TRBD1 | TRBJ2-7 | TRBV19 | TGTGCCAGCGCGGCCGGGGCAGGGGGCTCCTACGAGCAGTACTTC | CASAAGAGGSYEQYF
few | TRBD1 | TRBJ1-1 | TRBV5-1 | TGCGCCAGCAGCTTGACAGGGGGAAGTTCCCTAGGAGCTTTCTTT | CASSLTGGSSLGAFF
- | TRBD1 | TRBJ1-2 | TRBV7-8 | TGTGCCAGCAGCTCCGGACAGGGGAGGATTAACTATGGCTACACCTTC | CASSSGQGRINYGYTF
few | - | TRBJ2-5 | TRBV5-7 | TGTGCCAGCAGCTTGGAAAGGGCTCAAGAGACCCAGTACTTC | CASSLERAQETQYF
- | - | TRBJ2-7 | TRBV7-2 | TGTGCCAGCAGCCCCCATGTGGCGGGTGAGCAGTACTTC | CASSPHVAGEQYF
few | TRBD2 | TRBJ2-1 | TRBV4-1 | TGCGCCAGCAGCCAACTTCGACTAGCAATCTACAATGAGCAGTTCTTC | CASSQLRLAIYNEQFF
- | - | TRBJ2-1 | TRBV6-6 | TGTGCCAGCAGTTACGGTCGCAGCTCCTACAATGAGCAGTTCTTC | CASSYGRSSYNEQFF
once | - | TRBJ2-5 | TRBV13 | TGTGCCAGCAGCTTAGTAAGGGGGCAGGCCCCCCGGGAGGAGACCCAGTACTTC | CASSLVRGQAPREETQYF
- | - | TRBJ2-1 | TRBV7-3 | TGTGCCAGCAGCCCGGGACCCTACAATGAGCAGTTCTTC | CASSPGPYNEQFF
- | TRBD1 | TRBJ1-4 | TRBV15 | TGTGCCACCAGCAGAGATGTAAAGGGGGCTGAAAAACTGTTTTTT | CATSRDVKGAEKLFF
few | - | TRBJ1-1 | TRBV2 | TGTGCCAGCAGTATTTTCGGGGGACCCAGCGCTGAAGCTTTCTTT | CASSIFGGPSAEAFF